The 8 T cell receptor beta chains listed next were all sequenced from one sample in a study of memory CD4+ T cells and cytomegalovirus serostatus. Single viable CD3+CD4+CD8-CD45RO+ cells were sorted as the memory CD4+ T cells. Data came from immunoSEQ multiplex PCR; TCRdb stores just in-frame clones and leaves some out. The sample consists of some 80,000 clones, 65% to 85% of them appearing once. Sample: memory CD4+ T cells from blood. The origin of the receptors is an adult in good health and CMV-seronegative.

This clone was observed once. The chain combines TRBV5-1 with TRBJ2-7; 7 bases fit TRBD1. The CDR3 spans 15 residues. V trimming: 5 bases; J trimming: 0 bases; junction bases outside the gene matches: 8. CDR1 and CDR2 (germline): SGHRS, YFSETQ. CDR3 nucleotide sequence: TGCGCCAGCAGACAACAGGGGATTAGCTCCTACGAGCAGTACTTC. Translated: CASRQQGISSYEQYF.

This sequence joins TRBV19 and TRBJ1-5; the match to TRBD1 covers 9 bases. This CDR3 region has 16 residues. J gave up 3 bases and V 3 bases, and 6 bases lay outside the gene matches. Germline assignment: CDR1 LNHDA and CDR2 SQIVND (reference sequence). The CDR3 region is CASSIWGQGHNQPQHF. CDR3 nucleotide sequence: TGTGCCAGTAGTATCTGGGGACAGGGCCACAATCAGCCCCAGCATTTT. Together with reference TRBV19 and TRBJ1-5, the CDR3 gives the full variable domain: DGGITQSPKYLFRKEGQNVTLSCEQNLNHDAMYWYRQDPGQGLRLIYYSQIVNDFQKGDIAEGYSVSREKKESFPLTVTSAQKNPTAFYLCASSIWGQGHNQPQHFGDGTRLSIL.

The chain has TRBV4-2 and TRBJ2-7, with D unresolved. Germline V gene data show CDR1 as LGHNA and CDR2 as YNFKEQ. Trimming took 4 bases from V and 0 from J, leaving 10 bases between them. This CDR3 contains 14 residues. The CDR3 loop is CASSPSRISYEQYF. Written as DNA, the CDR3 is TGTGCCAGCAGCCCAAGCAGGATCTCCTACGAGCAGTACTTC.

About this clone itself: At one end the junction does not follow the germline gene, possibly because of a read error. V usage is TRBV7-7 and J usage is TRBJ2-5; 7 bases map to TRBD1. From germline, CDR1 is SSHAT and CDR2 FNYEAQ (reference sequence). The CDR3 runs to 13 residues. CDR3 nucleotides: TGTGCTAGCAGCCCTACAGGGGCGCAGACCCAGTACTTC. Protein product: CASSPTGAQTQYF.

This clone is termed medium-sized. This rearrangement joins TRBV11-2 to TRBJ2-1; weak D call: TRBD2 (6 bases). The CDR3 is 14 amino acids. Trimming removed 5 bases from V and 4 bases from J, with 12 bases in between. Looked up from germline, CDR1 is SGHAT and CDR2 is FQNNGV. In DNA form, the CDR3 reads TGTGCCAGCAGCCAGGAGGGAGGATACAATGAGCAGTTCTTC. This encodes CASSQEGGYNEQFF.

J is TRBJ1-1 and V is TRBV7-7, with TRBD1 matching 9 bases. The CDR3 is 13 residues long. Germline CDR1 SSHAT, CDR2 FNYEAQ (reference sequence). The CDR3 reads CAIWDRARVKAFF. The CDR3, as DNA: TGTGCTATATGGGACAGGGCCAGGGTGAAAGCTTTCTTT.

The chain employs TRBV7-9 and TRBJ1-1; the D is unclear. With 6 bases removed from V and 1 base from J, the gap between germline ends came to 9 bases. Germline V lookup: CDR1 SEHNR, CDR2 FQNEAQ (reference sequence). The CDR3 runs 13 residues. The chain's CDR3 is CASRVTENTEAFF. CDR3 nucleotide sequence: TGTGCCAGCAGAGTAACCGAGAACACTGAAGCTTTCTTT. Together with reference TRBV7-9 and TRBJ1-1, the CDR3 gives the full variable domain: DTGVSQNPRHKITKRGQNVTFRCDPISEHNRLYWYRQTLGQGPEFLTYFQNEAQLEKSRLLSDRFSAERPKGSFSTLEIQRTEQGDSAMYLCASRVTENTEAFFGQGTRLTVV.

The V gene is TRBV6-4, the J gene TRBJ2-3; TRBD2 aligns across 9 bases. This CDR3 is 16 amino acids long. With V trimmed by 0 bases and J by 3 bases, 4 bases remained unmatched. Germline V gives CDR1 MRHNA, CDR2 SNTAGT. CDR3: CASSDSAAGGTDTQYF. Here the CDR3 DNA reads TGTGCCAGCAGTGACTCTGCAGCGGGGGGTACAGATACGCAGTATTTT.